This entry describes one TCR beta chain. Its cognate antigen is unknown. V lost 3 bases and J 6 bases, leaving 12 bases between the germline ends. The CDR3 totals 14 residues. Germline CDR1 SGHTA, CDR2 FQGNSA. This sample is part of a study of T cells in Graves' hyperthyroidism and ophthalmopathy. The TCR beta CDR3 regions underwent amplification using RNA transcripts as the source. HTBI primers were the set used in a first-round RT-PCR of the TCR CDR3. One entry per CDR3 protein results from TCRdb running MiXCR on the multiplex PCR reads. The top ten clones hold about two fifths of a sample with roughly 500,000 distinct CDR3 sequences, 46% of them seen once. Pregnant or lactating patients were excluded, as were those with uncontrolled infection or other autoimmune disease. Orbital computed tomography and thyroid ultrasound, together with serum TRAb and thyroxine and clinical symptoms, were used for diagnoses.

Study outcomes and limitations: Ophthalmopathy was separated from stable hyperthyroidism by a 13 V-J model. The model forecast ophthalmopathy, anticipating it by a median roughly 6.5 months before onset.

This chain uses TRBV7-2 with TRBJ1-5; D is unresolved. The clonotype comes from an adult woman with Graves' disease, either hyperthyroidism or ophthalmopathy (not recorded which). The specimen sequenced was peripheral blood or thyroid tissue (not recorded which). The CDR3: CASSFGDPGQPQHF. The CDR3 DNA is TGTGCCAGCAGCTTTGGGGATCCAGGTCAGCCCCAGCATTTT.